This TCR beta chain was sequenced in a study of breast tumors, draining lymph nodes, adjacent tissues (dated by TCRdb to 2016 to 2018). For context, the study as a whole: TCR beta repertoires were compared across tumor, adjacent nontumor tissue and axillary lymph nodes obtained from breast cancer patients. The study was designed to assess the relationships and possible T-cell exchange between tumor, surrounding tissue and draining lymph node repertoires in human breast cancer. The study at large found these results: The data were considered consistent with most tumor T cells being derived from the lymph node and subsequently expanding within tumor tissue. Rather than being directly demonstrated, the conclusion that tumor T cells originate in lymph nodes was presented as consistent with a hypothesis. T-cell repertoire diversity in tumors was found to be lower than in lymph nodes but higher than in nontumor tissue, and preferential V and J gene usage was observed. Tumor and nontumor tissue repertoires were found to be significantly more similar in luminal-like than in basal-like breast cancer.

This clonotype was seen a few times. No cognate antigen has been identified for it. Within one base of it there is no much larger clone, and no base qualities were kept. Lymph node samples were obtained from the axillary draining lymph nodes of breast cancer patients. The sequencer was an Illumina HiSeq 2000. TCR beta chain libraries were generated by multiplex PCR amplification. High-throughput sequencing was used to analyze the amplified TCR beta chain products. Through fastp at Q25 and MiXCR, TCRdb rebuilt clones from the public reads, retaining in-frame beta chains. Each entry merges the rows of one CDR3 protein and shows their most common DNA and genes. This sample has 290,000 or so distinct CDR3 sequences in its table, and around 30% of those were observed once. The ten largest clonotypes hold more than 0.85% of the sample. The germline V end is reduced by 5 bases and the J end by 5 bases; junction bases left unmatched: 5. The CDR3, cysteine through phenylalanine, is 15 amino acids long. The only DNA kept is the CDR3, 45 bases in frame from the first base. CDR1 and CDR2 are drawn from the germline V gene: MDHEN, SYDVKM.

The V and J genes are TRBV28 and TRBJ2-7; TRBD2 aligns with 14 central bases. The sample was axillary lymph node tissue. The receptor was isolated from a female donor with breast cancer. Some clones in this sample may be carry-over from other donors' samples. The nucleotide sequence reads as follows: TGTGCCAGCAGTCAAGGGACTAGCGGGAGACACGAGCAGTACTTC. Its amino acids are CASSQGTSGRHEQYF.